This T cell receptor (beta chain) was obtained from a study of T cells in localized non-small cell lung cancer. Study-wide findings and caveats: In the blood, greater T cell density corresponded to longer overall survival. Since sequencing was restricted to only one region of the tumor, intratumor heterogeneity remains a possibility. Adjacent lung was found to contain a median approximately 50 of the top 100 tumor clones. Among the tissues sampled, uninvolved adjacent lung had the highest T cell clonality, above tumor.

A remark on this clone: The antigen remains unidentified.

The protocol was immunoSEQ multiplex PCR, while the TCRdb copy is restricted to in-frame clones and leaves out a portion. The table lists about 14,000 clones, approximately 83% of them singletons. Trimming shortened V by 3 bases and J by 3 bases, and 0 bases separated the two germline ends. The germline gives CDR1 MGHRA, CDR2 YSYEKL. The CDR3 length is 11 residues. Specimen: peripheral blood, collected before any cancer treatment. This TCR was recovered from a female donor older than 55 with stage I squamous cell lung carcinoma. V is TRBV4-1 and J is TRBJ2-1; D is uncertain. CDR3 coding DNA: TGCGCCAGCAGCCACTACAATGAGCAGTTCTTC. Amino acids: CASSHYNEQFF.